Below are 17 T cell receptor beta chains sequenced from a single sample in a study of cytomegalovirus exposure and HLA in healthy donors. Profiling relied on immunoSEQ multiplex PCR, and the TCRdb table lists in-frame clones only, not all of them. The sample records approximately 120,000 clones, roughly 90% being singletons. Sequences were obtained from PBMCs. The receptors stem from a woman aged 18-30 years in good health and CMV-seronegative.

This clone appeared a few times. The chain recombines TRBV7-2 with TRBJ2-7, with 12 bases aligning to TRBD2. V trimming: 4 bases; J trimming: 3 bases; junction bases outside the gene matches: 4. The CDR3 length is 15 residues. Germline V gene lookup returns CDR1 SGHTA and CDR2 FQGNSA. CDR3 loop: CASSSGLAGNYEQYF. CDR3 nucleotides: TGTGCCAGCAGCTCAGGACTAGCGGGGAACTACGAGCAGTACTTC.

This clone appeared a few times. In DNA, the CDR3 is TGTGCCAGCAGCTTGGGCCTAGCGGGAGGTCCCCTCAACACAGATACGCAGTATTTT. Protein: CASSLGLAGGPLNTDTQYF. V usage is TRBV5-4 and J usage is TRBJ2-3; 11 bases fit TRBD2. CDR3 size: 19 residues. In germline, CDR1 is SGHNT, CDR2 YYREEE (reference sequence). V shed 0 bases, J shed 2 bases, and the junction held 11 bases outside the gene matches.

J is TRBJ2-3 and V is TRBV27; D remains ambiguous. Per the germline V gene, CDR1 is MNHEY and CDR2 is SMNVEV (reference sequence). This CDR3 spans 11 amino acids. V was shortened by 7 bases and J by 6 bases, with 8 bases between the two germline ends. This chain's CDR3 is CASMAVDTQYF. Here the CDR3 DNA reads TGTGCCAGCATGGCGGTCGATACGCAGTATTTT.

The V gene is TRBV7-9, the J gene TRBJ2-5; 8 nucleotides agree with TRBD2. Looked up from germline, CDR1 is SEHNR and CDR2 is FQNEAQ (reference sequence). The ends lost 4 bases at V and 1 base at J; junction bases unmatched: 5. The CDR3 contains 15 residues. The CDR3 nucleotides are TGTGCCAGCAGCTCCTGGACTAGCTCCCAAGAGACCCAGTACTTC. This encodes CASSSWTSSQETQYF.

This sequence joins TRBV9 and TRBJ1-2; D is possibly TRBD1 (5 bases). CDR1 and CDR2 (germline): SGDLS, YYNGEE. The CDR3 is 13 residues long. Trimming cost V 6 bases and J 4 bases, with 13 bases left between them. CDR3 sequence reads: CASKATGLYGYTF. In DNA, the CDR3 is TGTGCCAGCAAGGCCACAGGTCTCTATGGCTACACCTTC. Using reference TRBV9 and TRBJ1-2 for the parts outside the CDR3, the full variable domain is DSGVTQTPKHLITATGQRVTLRCSPRSGDLSVYWYQQSLDQGLQFLIQYYNGEERAKGNILERFSAQQFPDLHSELNLSSLELGDSALYFCASKATGLYGYTFGSGTRLTVV.

This clone has only one observation. V usage is TRBV9 and J usage is TRBJ2-2; TRBD2 agrees at 12 bases. Looked up from germline, CDR1 is SGDLS and CDR2 is YYNGEE. Trimming took 4 bases from V and 7 from J; bases not matched to a gene: 8. CDR3 length equals 16 residues. CDR3 in amino acids: CASSPGLAGRGGELFF. The CDR3 DNA reads as TGTGCCAGCAGCCCCGGACTAGCGGGAAGGGGCGGGGAGCTGTTTTTT.

This clone came up once. The gene calls are TRBV25-1 and TRBJ1-1; D uncertain. The CDR3 totals 15 residues. V was clipped by 3 bases and J by 5 bases, with 16 bases between them. Germline-derived CDR1 and CDR2 are MGHDK and SYGVNS. The CDR3 nucleotides read TGTGCCAGCAGTGATCCCGCTGACCTAGAGACTGAAGCTTTCTTT. Translated: CASSDPADLETEAFF.

This rearrangement joins TRBV27 to TRBJ1-1; the match to TRBD1 covers 9 bases. The CDR3 consists of 14 residues. V shed 4 bases, J shed 1 base, and the junction held 1 base outside the gene matches. Germline V gene data show CDR1 as MNHEY and CDR2 as SMNVEV (reference sequence). CDR3: CASSWGQGNTEAFF. The CDR3 bases are TGTGCCAGCAGTTGGGGACAGGGGAACACTGAAGCTTTCTTT.

The chain combines TRBV6-5 with TRBJ1-5; D ambiguous. Germline V gene sequence: CDR1 MNHEY, CDR2 SVGAGI. The V end was cut by 8 bases, the J end by 0 bases, with 14 bases between. This CDR3 has 15 residues. The CDR3 sequence is CASRREEHSNQPQHF. In DNA, the CDR3 is TGTGCCAGCCGCCGAGAGGAGCATAGCAATCAGCCCCAGCATTTT.

This chain connects TRBV29-1 to TRBJ2-5; D is unresolved. CDR3 length: 12 residues. V gave up 7 bases and J gave up 3 bases, with 12 bases separating them. Germline V gene data show CDR1 as SQVTM and CDR2 as ANQGSEA. The CDR3 loop is CSGRRPEETQYF. The CDR3 DNA is TGCAGCGGGCGGCGTCCGGAAGAGACCCAGTACTTC.

CDR3 sequence reads: CATRSGGPNNEQFF. CDR3 nucleotides: TGTGCCACCCGGTCGGGAGGGCCCAACAATGAGCAGTTCTTC. This chain uses TRBV28 with TRBJ2-1, with 8 bases matching TRBD2. This CDR3 comprises 14 residues. Per the germline V gene, CDR1 is MDHEN and CDR2 is SYDVKM. V gave up 10 bases and J gave up 5 bases; unmatched junction bases: 10.

The J gene is TRBJ1-2, the V gene TRBV10-1, with 7 positions matching TRBD1. V shed 3 bases and J 3 bases; nucleotides not matched to a gene: 16. The germline V gene has CDR1 WNHNN and CDR2 SYGVQD (reference sequence). The CDR3 contains 18 residues. The CDR3, as DNA: TGCGCCAGCAGTGACCCTAACAGGGGTACGGAATTGGACTATGGCTACACCTTC. Its protein is CASSDPNRGTELDYGYTF.

This clone was counted a single time. The chain employs TRBV4-3 and TRBJ1-4; TRBD1 agrees at 10 bases. V shed 5 bases and J 0 bases; nucleotides not matched to a gene: 12. Per the germline V gene, CDR1 is LGHNA and CDR2 is YSLEER. The CDR3 extends over 19 amino acids. The CDR3 sequence is CASSMSGTGAFATNEKLFF. The CDR3 region has the DNA TGCGCCAGCAGCATGTCCGGGACAGGGGCCTTTGCAACTAATGAAAAACTGTTTTTT.

The rearrangement links TRBV4-3 to TRBJ2-2; 9 bases are shared with TRBD2. The CDR3 has 15 residues. Germline loops: CDR1 LGHNA, CDR2 YSLEER. V shed 2 bases and J 7 bases; nucleotides not matched to a gene: 5. This chain's CDR3 is CASSQFGTSIGELFF. In nucleotides, the CDR3 is TGCGCCAGCAGCCAATTCGGGACTAGCATCGGGGAGCTGTTTTTT.

The CDR3 nucleotides read TGCGCCAGCAGCCAAGATCGAGCAGGCGAGCAGTACTTC. Translated: CASSQDRAGEQYF. The chain combines TRBV4-3 with TRBJ2-7, with no clear D. With 0 bases removed from V and 6 bases from J, the gap between germline ends came to 9 bases. Germline CDR1 reads LGHNA; CDR2 reads YSLEER. The CDR3 covers 13 residues.

The gene calls are TRBV6-4 and TRBJ2-2; 7 nucleotides line up with TRBD2. The CDR3 is 14 amino acids. V was clipped by 6 bases and J by 3 bases; unmatched bases: 4. The germline V gene has CDR1 MRHNA and CDR2 SNTAGT. CDR3 nucleotide sequence: TGTGCCAGCAGGCGGGAGTCGGACACCGGGGAGCTGTTTTTT. It encodes CASRRESDTGELFF.

This clone has more than one count but fewer than ten. This chain joins TRBV5-4 and TRBJ2-2, with D tentatively TRBD2 (5 bases). Germline V gene data show CDR1 as SGHNT and CDR2 as YYREEE (reference sequence). CDR3 length: 14 residues. V dropped 3 bases and J dropped 6 bases, with 12 bases sitting between them. As DNA, the CDR3 is TGTGCCAGCAGCTGGTTGAGGGAGTCCGGGGAGCTGTTTTTT. It codes for CASSWLRESGELFF.